The 2 T cell receptor beta chains reported below all come from one sample, sequenced in a study of T-cell reconstitution after alpha-beta-depleted transplantation in children. For TCRbeta, the library was prepared with unique molecular identifiers. TCRdb reprocessed the PCR reads via MiXCR and lists one record per CDR3 protein. The sample consists of about 610,000 distinct CDR3 sequences, more than 9% of them appearing once. The sequencing here drew on PBMCs from the stem cell graft donor, taken from the stem cell graft. These TCRs come from a human donor who donated a stem cell graft to a child with acute myeloid leukemia.

This clonotype has a handful of counts. This chain joins TRBV12-3 or TRBV12-4 and TRBJ1-1; D remains unclear. The CDR3 is 14 amino acids. Trimming shortened V by 6 bases and J by 6 bases, and 17 bases separated the two germline ends. CDR3 DNA sequence: TGTGCCAGCAGCCCGCAGGTAATCAAGGCTGAAGCTTTCTTT. It is translated as CASSPQVIKAEAFF.

The V call is TRBV18, the J call TRBJ1-5; 9 nucleotides agree with TRBD1. This CDR3 comprises 13 residues. The germline gives CDR1 KGHSH, CDR2 LQKENI. The J segment lost 15 bases and the V segment lost 2 bases, leaving 8 bases of the junction unmatched. Here the CDR3 reads CASSPDGDRAVHF. The DNA for the CDR3 is TGTGCCAGCTCACCAGACGGGGACAGGGCCGTGCATTTT.